The sequence of this TCR beta chain was determined in a study of blood T cell repertoires in COVID-19. Study-level information: The samples span acute and convalescent COVID-19 from the United States, Italy and Spain. The cDNA or gDNA used as material had been derived from T cells, B-cell-depleted T cells, or PBMCs.

Assay used: immunoSEQ multiplex PCR; TCRdb lists only in-frame clones, some missing. The repertoire holds about 320,000 clones, with 80% to 90% as singletons. V shed 4 bases and J 0 bases; nucleotides not matched to a gene: 10. This CDR3 spans 17 amino acids. Specimen: peripheral blood. The V gene is TRBV23-1, the J gene TRBJ2-3; 7 bases map to TRBD2. TRBV23-1 has ORF status, its function being uncertain. The origin of this receptor is a woman aged 45-59 years with acute or convalescent COVID-19. CDR3 in DNA: TGCGCCAGCAGTCTGGGAGGGAACGGGACTAGCACAGATACGCAGTATTTT. Its protein is CASSLGGNGTSTDTQYF.